The present T cell receptor (beta chain) was sequenced within a study of blood T cell repertoires in COVID-19 (dated by TCRdb to the early 2020s). A note on the overall study: Samples from collaborators originated in the United States, Italy and Spain and spanned both the acute and convalescent phases of COVID-19. The prospective study material was composed of cDNA or gDNA derived from T cells, B-cell-depleted T cells, or PBMCs. The dataset comprised deeply sampled blood TCRbeta repertoires from subjects exposed to, actively infected with, or recovered from COVID-19. The repertoires were made available in a free public database intended to serve as a resource for research on the immune response to SARS-CoV-2. Samples came from the ongoing ImmuneRACE study (first 160 participants) plus 1,254 subjects from 6 global collaborators. Nearly every sample came with metadata listing a de-identified subject ID, COVID-19 status, age in years and sex. Where available, HLA class I and class II types were taken from metadata supplied by the sample provider and were not determined by assay-based typing.

Worth noting for this clone: Its antigen has not been determined. No per-base quality is available; no much larger clone lies one base away.

General study outcomes and caveats: Clinical and demographic metadata were provided uncurated, with the amount varying by source and participant.

The immunoSEQ Assay, a bias-controlled multiplex PCR, was used to amplify TCRbeta CDR3 regions from genomic DNA. As for the authors' bioinformatics: Within the assay, amplification of reference gene primers was used to estimate how many nucleated cells each sample contained. Sequence reads were collapsed and filtered to measure the absolute abundance of every unique TCRbeta CDR3 rearrangement. Productive Simpson clonality was computed per sample as the square root of Simpson's diversity index over productive rearrangements. Here the immuneACCESS table is served through TCRdb, limited to in-frame sequences with V and J called. Missing clones are a known gap in these copies; in checked studies unresolved V genes cover under half, and the rest lacks a known reason. Clone size and V and J calls were adopted from that table, with D and trimming inferred from the DNA. For this sample the table gives fewer than 400,000 clones, of which under 90% were detected only once. The ten largest account for approximately 5.2% of the sample.

CDR1 and CDR2 were assigned from the germline V gene (reference sequence) as LGHDT and YNNKEL. The CDR3 runs 14 residues from the cysteine to the phenylalanine. Left in the record is the CDR3 DNA by itself, 42 bases read in frame from the first base. At the junction V is shortened by 1 base and J by 5 bases; bases outside the gene matches: 2. In the prospective study, participants were 18 to 89 years old, resided in fewer than 25 geographic areas of the United States, and were enrolled through a virtual design. Cohort assignment in the prospective study relied on participant-reported clinical history from a screening survey and a study questionnaire. ImmuneRACE Cohort 3 recovered participants were defined by two consecutive negative NP/OP PCR tests, healthcare professional clearance, or symptom resolution. In the prospective study, mobile phlebotomists collected whole blood, serum and a nasopharyngeal or oropharyngeal swab from each participant. Over a roughly 2-month period, participants in the prospective study had the option of providing additional blood draws and questionnaires. Before DNA extraction, blood samples from the prospective study were shipped at room temperature or frozen.

Material: PBMCs or T cells enriched from blood (not recorded which). The chain was built from TRBV3-1 (or the pseudogene TRBV3-2) and TRBJ1-1, and 9 bases in between align with TRBD1. The source of this sequence is a man in his sixties who had recovered from COVID-19. The DNA sequence is TGTGCCAGCAGCCAAGCCGGACAGGGGACTGAAGCTTTCTTT. Its translation reads: CASSQAGQGTEAFF.